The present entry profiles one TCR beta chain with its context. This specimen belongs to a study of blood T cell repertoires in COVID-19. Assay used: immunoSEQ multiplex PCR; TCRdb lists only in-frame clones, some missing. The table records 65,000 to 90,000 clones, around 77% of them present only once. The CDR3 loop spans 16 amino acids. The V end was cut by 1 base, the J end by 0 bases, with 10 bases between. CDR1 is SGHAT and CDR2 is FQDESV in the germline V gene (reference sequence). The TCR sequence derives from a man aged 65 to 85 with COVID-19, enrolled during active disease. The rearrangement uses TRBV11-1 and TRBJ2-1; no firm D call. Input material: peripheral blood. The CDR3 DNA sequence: TGTGCCAGCAGCTTAGAGACTGCTCGCTCCTACAATGAGCAGTTCTTC. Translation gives CASSLETARSYNEQFF.